The 3 T cell receptor beta chains in this list originate from one sample, sequenced in a study of T cell responses to AZD1222 COVID-19 vaccine. Some clones are missing from TCRdb's copy, which holds only in-frame ones; the method was immunoSEQ multiplex PCR. The sample consists of some 130,000 clones, 70% to 90% of them appearing once. Sequences were derived from peripheral blood, sampled on day 0 of AZD1222 vaccination. The receptors derive from an adult in good health.

The chain joins TRBV7-8 to TRBJ1-1, with TRBD1 identical over 7 bases. Unmatched junction bases numbered 14, after V lost 4 bases and J lost 3 bases. This CDR3 region has 17 residues. Germline assignment: CDR1 SGHVS and CDR2 FQNEAQ. The CDR3: CASSSTRDRERHTEAFF. The CDR3 nucleotides read TGTGCCAGCAGCTCCACCCGGGACAGAGAAAGGCACACTGAAGCTTTCTTT. The full variable domain, completed using reference TRBV7-8 and TRBJ1-1, is GAGVSQSPRYKVAKRGQDVALRCDPISGHVSLFWYQQALGQGPEFLTYFQNEAQLDKSGLPSDRFFAERPEGSVSTLKIQRTQQEDSAVYLCASSSTRDRERHTEAFFGQGTRLTVV.

V usage is TRBV29-1 and J usage is TRBJ2-2; TRBD1 might be the D (5 bases). The CDR3 length is 13 residues. Deletions cut 6 bases from V and 5 bases from J, with 13 bases between. The germline CDR1 and CDR2 sequences are SQVTM and ANQGSEA. CDR3 protein: CSVQPGFTGELFF. For the CDR3, the DNA is TGCAGCGTCCAACCAGGGTTTACCGGGGAGCTGTTTTTT.

This clone was recorded once. The chain employs TRBV28 and TRBJ2-1; D not resolved. This CDR3 has 15 amino acids. The V and J ends lost 1 base and 7 bases respectively, with 14 bases between them. Germline V gives CDR1 MDHEN, CDR2 SYDVKM. The CDR3 nucleotides are TGTGCCAGCAGTTTATTGCTCGGCCCTAGTAATGAGCAGTTCTTC. It encodes CASSLLLGPSNEQFF.